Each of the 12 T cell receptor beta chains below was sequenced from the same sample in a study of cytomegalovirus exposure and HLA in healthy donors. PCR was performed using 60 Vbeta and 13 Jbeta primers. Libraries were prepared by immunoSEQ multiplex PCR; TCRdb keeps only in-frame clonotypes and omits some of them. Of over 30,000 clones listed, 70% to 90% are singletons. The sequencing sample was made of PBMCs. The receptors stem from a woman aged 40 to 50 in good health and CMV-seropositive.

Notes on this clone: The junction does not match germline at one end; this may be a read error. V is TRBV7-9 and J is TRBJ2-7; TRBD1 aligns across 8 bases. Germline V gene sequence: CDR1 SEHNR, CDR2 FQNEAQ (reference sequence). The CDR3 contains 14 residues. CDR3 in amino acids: CSSSQQDRADEQYF. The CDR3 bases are TGTTCCAGCAGCCAACAGGACAGGGCGGACGAGCAGTACTTC.

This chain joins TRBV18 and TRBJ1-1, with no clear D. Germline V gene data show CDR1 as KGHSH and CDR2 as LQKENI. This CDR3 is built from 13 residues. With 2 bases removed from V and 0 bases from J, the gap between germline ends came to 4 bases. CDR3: CASSPEMNTEAFF. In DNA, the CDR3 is TGTGCCAGCTCACCAGAGATGAACACTGAAGCTTTCTTT. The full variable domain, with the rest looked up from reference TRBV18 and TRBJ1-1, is NAGVMQNPRHLVRRRGQEARLRCSPMKGHSHVYWYRQLPEEGLKFMVYLQKENIIDESGMPKERFSAEFPKEGPSILRIQQVVRGDSAAYFCASSPEMNTEAFFGQGTRLTVV.

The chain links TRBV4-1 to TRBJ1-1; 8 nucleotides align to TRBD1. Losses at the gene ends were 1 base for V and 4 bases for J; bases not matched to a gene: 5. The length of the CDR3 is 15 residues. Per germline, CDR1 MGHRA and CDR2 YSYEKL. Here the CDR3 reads CASSQGLTGVTEAFF. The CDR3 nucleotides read TGCGCCAGCAGCCAAGGCTTGACAGGGGTCACTGAAGCTTTCTTT.

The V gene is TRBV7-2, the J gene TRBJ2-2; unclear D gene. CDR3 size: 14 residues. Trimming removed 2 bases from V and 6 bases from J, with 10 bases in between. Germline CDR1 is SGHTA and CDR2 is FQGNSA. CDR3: CASSLSPSAGELFF. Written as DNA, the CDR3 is TGTGCCAGCAGCTTATCCCCCTCGGCCGGGGAGCTGTTTTTT.

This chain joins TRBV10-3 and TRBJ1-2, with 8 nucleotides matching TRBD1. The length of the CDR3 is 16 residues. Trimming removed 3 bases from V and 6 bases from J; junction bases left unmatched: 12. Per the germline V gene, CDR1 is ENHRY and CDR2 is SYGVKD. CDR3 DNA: TGTGCCATCAGTGACCCACTGGACAGGGTGGGTAATGGCTACACCTTC. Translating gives CAISDPLDRVGNGYTF.

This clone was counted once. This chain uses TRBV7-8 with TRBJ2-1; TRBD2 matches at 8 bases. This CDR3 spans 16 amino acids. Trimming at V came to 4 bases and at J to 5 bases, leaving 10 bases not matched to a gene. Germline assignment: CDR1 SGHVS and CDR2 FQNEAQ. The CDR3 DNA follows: TGTGCCAGCAGCTACGGGACGGGAGGGAACAACAATGAGCAGTTCTTC. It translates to CASSYGTGGNNNEQFF. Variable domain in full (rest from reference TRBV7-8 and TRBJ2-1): GAGVSQSPRYKVAKRGQDVALRCDPISGHVSLFWYQQALGQGPEFLTYFQNEAQLDKSGLPSDRFFAERPEGSVSTLKIQRTQQEDSAVYLCASSYGTGGNNNEQFFGPGTRLTVL.

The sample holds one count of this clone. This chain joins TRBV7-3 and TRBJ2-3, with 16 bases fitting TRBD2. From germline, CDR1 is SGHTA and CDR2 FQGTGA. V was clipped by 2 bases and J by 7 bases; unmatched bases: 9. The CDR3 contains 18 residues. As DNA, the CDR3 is TGTGCCAGCAGCTTACGTGGGACTAGCGGGGGGGAGGTGTATACGCAGTATTTT. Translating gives CASSLRGTSGGEVYTQYF.

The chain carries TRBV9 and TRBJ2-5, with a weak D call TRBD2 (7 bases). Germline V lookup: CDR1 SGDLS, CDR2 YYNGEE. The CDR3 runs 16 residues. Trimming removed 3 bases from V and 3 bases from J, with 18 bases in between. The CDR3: CASSATGEGGEETQYF. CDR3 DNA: TGTGCCAGCAGCGCAACCGGGGAGGGGGGCGAAGAGACCCAGTACTTC.

The chain's CDR3 is CASSPDSSVEGHGFAYEQYF. The DNA of the CDR3 is TGTGCCAGCTCACCTGATTCTTCGGTTGAAGGACACGGATTTGCCTACGAGCAGTACTTC. This chain links TRBV18 with TRBJ2-7, with D maybe TRBD1 (5 bases). Germline CDR1 KGHSH, CDR2 LQKENI. This CDR3 comprises 20 residues. The V and J ends lost 3 bases and 2 bases respectively, with 29 bases between them.

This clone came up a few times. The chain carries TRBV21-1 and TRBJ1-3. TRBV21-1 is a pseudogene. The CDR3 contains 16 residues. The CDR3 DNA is TGTGCCAGCAGCAAAGCTGGTCGGGTCTCTGGAAACACCATATATTTT. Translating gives CASSKAGRVSGNTIYF.

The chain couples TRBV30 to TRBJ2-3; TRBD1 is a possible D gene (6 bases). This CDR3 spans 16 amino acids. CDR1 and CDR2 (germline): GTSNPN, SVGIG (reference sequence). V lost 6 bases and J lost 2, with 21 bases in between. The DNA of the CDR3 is TGTGCCTGCACAACCGGGAAAAGGACAGTCACAGATACGCAGTATTTT. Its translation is CACTTGKRTVTDTQYF.

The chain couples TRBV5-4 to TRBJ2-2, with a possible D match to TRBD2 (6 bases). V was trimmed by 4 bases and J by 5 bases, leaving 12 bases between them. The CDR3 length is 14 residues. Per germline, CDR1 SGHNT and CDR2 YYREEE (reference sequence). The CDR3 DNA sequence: TGTGCCAGCAGCGGGAGGTCGATAACCGGGGAGCTGTTTTTT. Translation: CASSGRSITGELFF. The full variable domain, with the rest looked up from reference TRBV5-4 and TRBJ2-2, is ETGVTQSPTHLIKTRGQQVTLRCSSQSGHNTVSWYQQALGQGPQFIFQYYREEENGRGNFPPRFSGLQFPNYSSELNVNALELDDSALYLCASSGRSITGELFFGEGSRLTVL.